This T cell receptor beta chain was recovered during a study of STAT5B mutations in CD4+ large granular lymphocyte leukemia. The CDR3 is 13 amino acids. V was trimmed by 1 base and J by 3 bases, leaving 7 bases between them. Per germline, CDR1 SGHTA and CDR2 FQGNSA. Overall study results and limits: Higher CD4+ than CD8+ T-LGLL clonality might reflect small sample size.

As to this clone: Its matching antigen is unknown.

Sequencing used immunoSEQ multiplex PCR; TCRdb keeps in-frame clones, though not all of them. This repertoire shows several thousand clones, 76% found once; its top ten account for 65% to 75%. The chain recombines TRBV7-2 with TRBJ2-7; D not resolved. The source material was PBMCs. This sequence originates from a man aged 70-80 years with CD4+ T-cell large granular lymphocyte leukemia. CDR3 sequence reads: CASSLGAVYEQYF. The DNA for the CDR3 is TGTGCCAGCAGCTTAGGGGCTGTCTACGAGCAGTACTTC.